Below, 23 T cell receptor beta chains from the same sample are listed, as sequenced in a study of vaccination effects on CD4 cells after COVID-19. Viral peptide pools were used in the ViraFEST assay to expand antigen-specific CD4+ T cells, and sequencing came afterward. The authors isolated CD4+ T cells after around nine days of culture. The study found no prior SARS-CoV-2 infection in the vaccine recipients, who tested negative for nucleocapsid antibodies. Antigens of these TCRs are unknown. Libraries were prepared by immunoSEQ multiplex PCR; TCRdb keeps only in-frame clonotypes and omits some of them. The sample has tens of thousands of clones; around three quarters are singletons. This sample comprised CD4+ T cells from PBMCs cultured with HCoV-OC43 spike peptides, obtained before COVID-19 vaccination. Noted subset: HCoV-OC43 spike overlapping peptide pool stimulation. Receptors originate from a human donor who received a COVID-19 vaccine.

In this sample, this clone turned up a few times. CDR3 in amino acids: CASSLGESAQHF. DNA for the CDR3: TGTGCCAGCAGCTTAGGGGAGTCGGCCCAGCATTTT. The rearrangement links TRBV7-9 to TRBJ1-5; no clear D gene. This CDR3 is built from 12 residues. Trimming shortened V by 1 base and J by 11 bases, and 9 bases separated the two germline ends. The germline gives CDR1 SEHNR, CDR2 FQNEAQ (reference sequence).

The V gene is TRBV2, the J gene TRBJ1-5; possible D gene TRBD1, 5 bases. CDR1 is SNHLY, CDR2 FYNNEI, per germline. CDR3 length: 16 amino acids. The V and J ends lost 6 bases and 0 bases respectively, with 15 bases between them. The CDR3 loop is CASSADSLYSNQPQHF. As DNA, the CDR3 is TGTGCCAGCAGCGCCGACAGCCTCTATAGCAATCAGCCCCAGCATTTT. The variable domain in full, with the rest retrieved from reference TRBV2 and TRBJ1-5, is EPEVTQTPSHQVTQMGQEVILRCVPISNHLYFYWYRQILGQKVEFLVSFYNNEISEKSEIFDDQFSVERPDGSNFTLKIRSTKLEDSAMYFCASSADSLYSNQPQHFGDGTRLSIL.

The DNA of the CDR3 is TGTGCCAGTAGACCCCGGACAGCGAACACCGGGGAGCTGTTTTTT. Its translation is CASRPRTANTGELFF. V gene TRBV19 combines with J gene TRBJ2-2; D perhaps matches TRBD1 (6 bases). The CDR3 loop spans 15 amino acids. The V gene lost 6 bases and the J gene lost 0 bases, with 11 bases spanning the gap. The germline gives CDR1 LNHDA, CDR2 SQIVND (reference sequence).

Of note for this clone: Within the sample, other DNA sequences also encode this same CDR3. V and J are TRBV3-1 (or the pseudogene TRBV3-2) and TRBJ1-3; D is ambiguous. The CDR3 consists of 12 residues. The germline V and J ends were trimmed by 5 bases and 4 bases, with 6 bases remaining between them. Germline values: CDR1 LGHDT, CDR2 YNNKEL (reference sequence). The CDR3 region is CASSLQGNTIYF. The CDR3 nucleotides read TGTGCCAGCAGCTTACAGGGAAACACCATATATTTT.

The gene calls are TRBV3-1 (or the pseudogene TRBV3-2) and TRBJ2-3; the match to TRBD1 covers 8 bases. J lost 4 bases, V lost 4 bases, and 7 bases had no gene match. This CDR3 region has 15 residues. Germline lookup yields CDR1 LGHDT and CDR2 YNNKEL (reference sequence). CDR3 DNA: TGTGCCAGCAGCCCTTACAGGGGGAGTTCAGATACGCAGTATTTT. Its translation is CASSPYRGSSDTQYF.

The chain recombines TRBV5-6 with TRBJ1-4, with 8 bases fitting TRBD1. V lost 1 base and J lost 6; bases outside the gene matches: 5. The germline CDR1 and CDR2 sequences are SGHDT and YYEEEE. CDR3 length equals 15 residues. The CDR3 DNA reads TGTGCCAGCAGCTTGTTAGGACAGGGAGATGAAAAACTGTTTTTT. This gives the protein CASSLLGQGDEKLFF.

The rearrangement links TRBV24-1 to TRBJ2-1, with D perhaps given as TRBD1 or TRBD2 (6 bases each). Germline V gene sequence: CDR1 KGHDR, CDR2 SFDVKD. Between the trimmed V and J ends, which lost 2 bases and 6 bases, there was a span of 16 bases. This CDR3 comprises 16 residues. The CDR3: CATSDWGDTRANEQFF. DNA for the CDR3: TGTGCCACCAGTGATTGGGGGGACACTCGTGCCAATGAGCAGTTCTTC.

A few counts support this clone. This chain uses TRBV24-1 with TRBJ1-5, with D unclear. The CDR3 length is 13 residues. CDR1 is KGHDR and CDR2 is SFDVKD in the germline V gene. The germline V and J ends were trimmed by 6 bases and 3 bases, with 8 bases remaining between them. The chain's CDR3 is CATSLGNNQPQHF. As DNA, the CDR3 is TGTGCCACCAGTCTGGGGAACAATCAGCCCCAGCATTTT.

The chain carries TRBV6-6 and TRBJ2-1, with D perhaps being TRBD1 or TRBD2 (5 bases each). The CDR3 loop spans 14 amino acids. Between the trimmed V and J ends, which lost 0 bases and 8 bases, there was a span of 11 bases. Germline V gene data show CDR1 as MNHNY and CDR2 as SVGAGI (reference sequence). CDR3 DNA sequence: TGTGCCAGCAGTTACTCGCGAGGGGCCTATGAGCAGTTCTTC. It specifies CASSYSRGAYEQFF.

The chain links TRBV6-1 to TRBJ2-5; 10 bases line up with TRBD2. Germline V gene sequence: CDR1 MNHNS, CDR2 SASEGT. The CDR3 has 15 amino acids. Trimming removed 1 base from V and 5 bases from J; junction bases left unmatched: 4. CDR3 protein: CASSEGRAGGETQYF. The CDR3, as DNA: TGTGCCAGCAGTGAAGGTCGAGCGGGGGGGGAGACCCAGTACTTC.

This clone has more than one count but fewer than ten. The J gene is TRBJ1-3, the V gene TRBV11-2, with D unresolved. V was pared by 3 bases and J by 0 bases, with 9 bases between. Germline V gives CDR1 SGHAT, CDR2 FQNNGV. The CDR3 contains 15 residues. CDR3 amino acids: CASSFGRNSGNTIYF. The DNA for the CDR3 is TGTGCCAGCAGCTTTGGGAGAAACTCTGGAAACACCATATATTTT.

This clone has a handful of counts. J is TRBJ1-1 and V is TRBV19; D is unresolved. With 7 bases removed from V and 3 bases from J, the gap between germline ends came to 21 bases. This CDR3 contains 16 residues. CDR1 and CDR2 (germline): LNHDA, SQIVND (reference sequence). The CDR3 loop reads CASTSYSGVGDTEAFF. In DNA, the CDR3 is TGTGCCAGTACCTCCTATTCCGGCGTTGGGGACACTGAAGCTTTCTTT.

V gene TRBV5-1 combines with J gene TRBJ1-2; D is ambiguous. Trimming left V 1 base short and J 1 base short, with 5 bases between. The CDR3 loop spans 13 amino acids. Germline loops: CDR1 SGHRS, CDR2 YFSETQ. The CDR3 DNA follows: TGCGCCAGCAGCTTGCGTGGTAACTATGGCTACACCTTC. Its translation: CASSLRGNYGYTF.

This CDR3 reads CATSDLTVNTGELFF. CDR3 bases: TGTGCCACCAGTGATTTGACAGTGAACACCGGGGAGCTGTTTTTT. The genes are TRBV24-1 and TRBJ2-2; D gene uncertain. V lost 0 bases and J 1 base, leaving 5 bases between the germline ends. The CDR3 loop spans 15 amino acids. Germline assignment: CDR1 KGHDR and CDR2 SFDVKD.

The CDR3 DNA reads TGTGCCAGCAGCCCGTTGCAGTTGGGCACTGAAGCTTTCTTT. Amino acids: CASSPLQLGTEAFF. The V call is TRBV9, the J call TRBJ1-1; D not resolved. V was pared by 4 bases and J by 4 bases, with 14 bases between. Germline-derived CDR1 and CDR2 are SGDLS and YYNGEE. The CDR3 runs 14 residues.

This clone was counted a few times. The V gene is TRBV19, the J gene TRBJ2-2; D perhaps matches TRBD1 (6 bases). CDR3 size: 14 residues. Germline CDR1 reads LNHDA; CDR2 reads SQIVND (reference sequence). With 6 bases removed from V and 5 bases from J, the gap between germline ends came to 13 bases. CDR3 protein: CASRYNRETGELFF. The CDR3 DNA reads TGTGCCAGTAGATATAACAGGGAAACCGGGGAGCTGTTTTTT.

V and J are TRBV6-4 and TRBJ2-1, with D possibly TRBD2 on 7 matching bases. The ends were cut back, 2 bases at V and 4 bases at J, with 24 bases in the middle. The CDR3 has 19 residues. CDR1 is MRHNA, CDR2 SNTAGT, per germline. CDR3 nucleotides: TGTGCCAGCAGTGACGGAAAGCGACAGGTAGCGGGTCCTTACAATGAGCAGTTCTTC. Translated, it gives CASSDGKRQVAGPYNEQFF.

The chain has TRBV14 and TRBJ2-1, with 9 nucleotides matching TRBD2. This CDR3 has 18 amino acids. Germline V gene lookup returns CDR1 SGHDN and CDR2 FVKESK. V gave up 3 bases and J gave up 2 bases; unmatched junction bases: 11. CDR3 sequence: CASSQGLTGGGAYNEQFF. CDR3 bases: TGTGCCAGCAGCCAGGGCCTCACTGGCGGGGGGGCCTACAATGAGCAGTTCTTC.

The chain is built from TRBV18 and TRBJ1-1; tentative D call: TRBD1 (6 bases). Trimming took off 6 bases at V and 1 base at J, with 15 bases between the two ends. This CDR3 spans 15 amino acids. Germline lookup yields CDR1 KGHSH and CDR2 LQKENI. The CDR3: CASSPLGGRNTEAFF. The CDR3 nucleotides are TGTGCCAGCTCGCCCCTAGGGGGGCGGAACACTGAAGCTTTCTTT.

The V gene is TRBV24-1, the J gene TRBJ2-2, with D tentatively TRBD1 (5 bases). Germline CDR1 is KGHDR and CDR2 is SFDVKD. The CDR3 has 18 amino acids. With 1 base removed from V and 2 bases from J, the gap between germline ends came to 16 bases. As DNA, the CDR3 is TGTGCCACCAGTGATTTCACAGGATTCCCCTTTAACACCGGGGAGCTGTTTTTT. Translation gives CATSDFTGFPFNTGELFF.

The chain links TRBV28 to TRBJ1-5, with D possibly TRBD1 on 5 matching bases. CDR1 is MDHEN and CDR2 is SYDVKM in the germline V gene. V lost 3 bases, J lost 4 bases, and 10 bases lay in between. This CDR3 is 14 amino acids long. The DNA for the CDR3 is TGTGCCAGCAGTTTGATCCGGGGGAATCAGCCCCAGCATTTT. Amino acid sequence: CASSLIRGNQPQHF.

By proportion, this clone is medium-sized. This chain joins TRBV6-2 or TRBV6-3 and TRBJ1-5, with TRBD1 identical over 8 bases. Trimming took 6 bases from V and 6 from J; bases not matched to a gene: 10. Germline CDR1 reads MNHEY; CDR2 reads SVGEGT. The CDR3 has 15 amino acids. For the CDR3, the DNA is TGTGCCAGCAGCAGGGGGACAGGCACAACTCAGCCCCAGCATTTT. Encoded protein: CASSRGTGTTQPQHF.

This chain connects TRBV5-1 to TRBJ1-1; perhaps TRBD1 as D (6 bases). Trimming removed 0 bases from V and 2 bases from J, with 14 bases in between. This CDR3 comprises 16 residues. Germline CDR1 is SGHRS and CDR2 is YFSETQ. In nucleotides, the CDR3 is TGCGCCAGCAGCTTGGATCTGGGGGCGGGAAACACTGAAGCTTTCTTT. This encodes CASSLDLGAGNTEAFF.